This T cell receptor (beta chain) was identified during a study of lymphopenia after photon versus proton radiotherapy. Study results and caveats: After lymphocyte nadir, photon-treated repertoires showed oligoclonal expansion, especially CD8+ Temra. Better survival with proton therapy was suggested as possible, not demonstrated.

The assay was immunoSEQ multiplex PCR, and TCRdb's table has in-frame clones only and misses some. The table has 150,000 to 200,000 clones, more than 85% seen once. Concerning this clone itself: The antigen is undetermined.

From germline, CDR1 is GTSNPN and CDR2 SVGIG (reference sequence). The J segment lost 6 bases and the V segment lost 0 bases, leaving 4 bases of the junction unmatched. The length of the CDR3 is 13 residues. The sequencing here drew on peripheral blood, taken from a patient treated with photon-based radiotherapy. This sequence originates from a man aged 45-65 years with gastric cancer. The chain combines TRBV30 with TRBJ2-5, with 7 bases fitting TRBD1. The CDR3 sequence: CAWSVTRGQTQYF. The CDR3, as DNA: TGTGCCTGGAGTGTTACTAGGGGGCAGACCCAGTACTTC.